These 18 T cell receptor beta chains were all obtained from the same sample, sequenced in a study of T cell responses to AZD1222 COVID-19 vaccine. Assay: immunoSEQ multiplex PCR; the TCRdb copy retains only in-frame clones and omits some. The sample yields 120,000 to 150,000 clones, roughly 91% seen once. Material: peripheral blood, obtained on day 0 of AZD1222 vaccination. Source of these receptors: an adult in good health.

The J gene is TRBJ2-3, the V gene TRBV11-2; D might be TRBD2 (6 bases). Germline V lookup: CDR1 SGHAT, CDR2 FQNNGV. The CDR3 is made up of 13 amino acids. Trimming cost V 5 bases and J 5 bases, with 11 bases left between them. CDR3: CASSPGTLDTQYF. The DNA for the CDR3 is TGTGCCAGCAGCCCCGGGACTCTAGATACGCAGTATTTT.

This clone was detected once. This chain joins TRBV7-2 and TRBJ2-5; TRBD1 matches at 7 bases. The V gene end was trimmed by 1 base and the J gene end by 1 base; junction bases not matched to a gene: 6. The CDR3 contains 16 residues. Germline CDR1 SGHTA, CDR2 FQGNSA. In DNA form, the CDR3 reads TGTGCCAGCAGCTTAGAACAGGGGTACCTCCAAGAGACCCAGTACTTC. As protein: CASSLEQGYLQETQYF.

J is TRBJ2-7 and V is TRBV6-1; D perhaps matches TRBD1 (5 bases). Germline CDR1 MNHNS, CDR2 SASEGT. The CDR3 is 16 residues long. V lost 0 bases and J 3 bases, leaving 15 bases between the germline ends. This CDR3 reads CASSEARQPTIYEQYF. The CDR3 bases are TGTGCCAGCAGTGAAGCCCGACAGCCTACTATCTACGAGCAGTACTTC.

J is TRBJ2-7 and V is TRBV11-3; 7 positions match TRBD2. CDR1 and CDR2 (germline): SGHNT, YENEEA. CDR3 length equals 15 residues. V gave up 5 bases and J gave up 2 bases; unmatched junction bases: 9. CDR3 coding DNA: TGTGCCAGCAGCCCCCGGCGGGAGTTCCCCTACGAGCAGTACTTC. Encoded protein: CASSPRREFPYEQYF.

The chain links TRBV19 to TRBJ1-2; D is perhaps TRBD1 (5 bases). The CDR3 totals 16 residues. The V gene lost 4 bases and the J gene lost 1 base, with 16 bases spanning the gap. The V gene's germline CDR1 is LNHDA and CDR2 SQIVND (reference sequence). The CDR3 protein is CASSTYLRGINYGYTF. The CDR3 DNA reads TGTGCCAGTAGTACGTACCTCCGGGGGATTAACTATGGCTACACCTTC.

V is TRBV6-5 and J is TRBJ2-7; no clear D gene. The CDR3 is 11 amino acids. CDR1 and CDR2 from the germline V gene are MNHEY and SVGAGI. The V and J ends lost 5 bases and 3 bases respectively, with 5 bases between them. The chain's CDR3 is CASSTVYEQYF. DNA of the CDR3: TGTGCCAGCAGTACAGTCTACGAGCAGTACTTC.

The rearrangement joins TRBV5-4 to TRBJ1-2; a weak D match, TRBD1 (5 bases). CDR1 and CDR2 from the germline V gene are SGHNT and YYREEE (reference sequence). Trimming pared 0 bases from V and 0 bases from J, leaving 9 bases between. The CDR3 is made up of 15 amino acids. CDR3 sequence: CASSLAGGSNYGYTF. CDR3 nucleotide sequence: TGTGCCAGCAGCTTGGCGGGGGGATCTAACTATGGCTACACCTTC. The entire variable domain, with the rest obtained from reference TRBV5-4 and TRBJ1-2, is as follows: ETGVTQSPTHLIKTRGQQVTLRCSSQSGHNTVSWYQQALGQGPQFIFQYYREEENGRGNFPPRFSGLQFPNYSSELNVNALELDDSALYLCASSLAGGSNYGYTFGSGTRLTVV.

Here the CDR3 reads CASSYSKVDYGYTF. Written as DNA, the CDR3 is TGTGCCAGCAGTTACTCGAAGGTTGACTATGGCTACACCTTC. This chain uses TRBV6-2 or TRBV6-3 with TRBJ1-2; D is uncertain. Trimming cost V 0 bases and J 3 bases, with 8 bases left between them. The CDR3 totals 14 residues. From germline, CDR1 is MNHEY and CDR2 SVGEGT.

V gene TRBV9 combines with J gene TRBJ2-3, with 11 bases that match TRBD1. The CDR3 has 15 residues. V shed 5 bases and J 4 bases; nucleotides not matched to a gene: 6. Looked up from germline, CDR1 is SGDLS and CDR2 is YYNGEE. This chain's CDR3 is CASSDPGQGADTQYF. CDR3 sequence (DNA): TGTGCCAGCAGTGATCCGGGACAGGGGGCAGATACGCAGTATTTT.

This chain joins TRBV29-1 and TRBJ1-1, with 10 positions matching TRBD1. Trimming removed 4 bases from V and 4 bases from J; junction bases left unmatched: 6. The CDR3 length is 14 residues. Germline values: CDR1 SQVTM, CDR2 ANQGSEA. The CDR3 DNA sequence: TGCAGCGTTGCGAGACAGGGGGCAGGCACTGAAGCTTTCTTT. It codes for CSVARQGAGTEAFF.

V usage is TRBV7-3 and J usage is TRBJ2-3; 12 positions agree with TRBD2. Looked up from germline, CDR1 is SGHTA and CDR2 is FQGTGA. CDR3 length: 16 residues. Trimming took 5 bases from V and 5 from J; bases not matched to a gene: 8. Written as DNA, the CDR3 is TGTGCCAGCAGCCTAAGACTAGCGGGAGAGATAGATACGCAGTATTTT. Translating gives CASSLRLAGEIDTQYF.

The V and J genes are TRBV9 and TRBJ1-4; a weak D match, TRBD1 (6 bases). Germline assignment: CDR1 SGDLS and CDR2 YYNGEE. V lost 0 bases and J lost 6, with 15 bases in between. The CDR3 spans 16 residues. The CDR3 DNA follows: TGTGCCAGCAGCGTAGGCCCGCAGGGGTCGTATGAAAAACTGTTTTTT. This sequence encodes CASSVGPQGSYEKLFF.

The gene calls are TRBV5-1 and TRBJ1-1; 7 positions match TRBD1. V lost 5 bases and J lost 4; bases outside the gene matches: 5. The CDR3 runs 13 residues. Germline loops: CDR1 SGHRS, CDR2 YFSETQ. CDR3 loop: CASSQGVPTEAFF. CDR3 bases: TGCGCCAGCAGTCAGGGGGTTCCCACTGAAGCTTTCTTT.

This clone appeared a few times. The rearrangement uses TRBV27 and TRBJ1-2; D uncertain. Germline V gene lookup returns CDR1 MNHEY and CDR2 SMNVEV (reference sequence). The V gene lost 5 bases and the J gene lost 5 bases, with 9 bases spanning the gap. CDR3 length: 12 amino acids. In DNA form, the CDR3 reads TGTGCCAGCAGTCTCGCTGGGTATGGCTACACCTTC. Translated: CASSLAGYGYTF.

In its sample, this clone was seen once. The chain employs TRBV6-1 and TRBJ2-1; 9 nucleotides agree with TRBD2. Germline CDR1 reads MNHNS; CDR2 reads SASEGT. V shed 2 bases, J shed 1 base, and the junction held 3 bases outside the gene matches. CDR3 length: 16 amino acids. Here the CDR3 reads CASSEIAGVSYNEQFF. CDR3 coding DNA: TGTGCCAGCAGTGAAATAGCGGGGGTATCCTACAATGAGCAGTTCTTC.

The chain joins TRBV3-1 (or the pseudogene TRBV3-2) to TRBJ1-2, with D hard to call. Germline V lookup: CDR1 LGHDT, CDR2 YNNKEL (reference sequence). The V end was cut by 1 base, the J end by 8 bases, with 8 bases between. The CDR3 loop spans 12 amino acids. CDR3 nucleotide sequence: TGTGCCAGCAGCCAAGGAACAAAGGGCTACACCTTC. Translated: CASSQGTKGYTF.

The rearrangement joins TRBV27 to TRBJ2-7; TRBD2 agrees at 12 bases. This CDR3 has 17 amino acids. The V and J ends lost 5 bases and 7 bases, in that order; junction bases with no gene match: 15. Germline loops: CDR1 MNHEY, CDR2 SMNVEV (reference sequence). The CDR3 reads CASSPIWTSGVSGEQYF. The DNA of the CDR3 is TGTGCCAGCAGTCCCATCTGGACTAGCGGGGTCAGCGGAGAGCAGTACTTC.

The chain couples TRBV7-2 to TRBJ1-1; 7 bases agree with TRBD1. Germline loops: CDR1 SGHTA, CDR2 FQGNSA. Trimming took 4 bases from V and 0 from J; bases not matched to a gene: 8. The CDR3 runs 16 residues. The chain's CDR3 is CASSSQGVGLNTEAFF. For the CDR3, the DNA is TGTGCCAGCAGCTCCCAGGGGGTAGGTTTGAACACTGAAGCTTTCTTT.